This T cell receptor beta chain was sequenced in a study of blood T cell repertoires in COVID-19. Study in general: Whether acute or convalescent, the COVID-19 samples came from the United States, Italy and Spain. T cells, B-cell-depleted T cells, or PBMCs provided the cDNA or gDNA that served as material.

Original data processing: By means of reference gene primer amplification, nucleated cell counts were estimated. Some clones are missing from TCRdb's copy, which holds only in-frame ones; the method was immunoSEQ multiplex PCR. V, J and clone size derive from that table, while D and trimming were established from the DNA sequence. Here the sample spans 90,000 to 130,000 clones, roughly nine tenths being singletons. This CDR3 comprises 15 residues. Germline values: CDR1 SGHRS, CDR2 YFSETQ. Trimming cost V 3 bases and J 1 base, with 14 bases left between them. The sequenced material came from peripheral blood. This chain uses TRBV5-1 with TRBJ2-7; no definite D call. The TCR comes from a human donor in a cohort sampled during active COVID-19. For the CDR3, the DNA is TGCGCCAGCAGCTCCGGTGGGTCTAGGTCCTACGAGCAGTACTTC. Its protein product is CASSSGGSRSYEQYF.